This TCR beta chain was sequenced in a study of siplizumab effects on memory and regulatory T cells. The study, taken as a whole, reports: Assignment to unstimulated subsets succeeded for only a minor fraction of the alloreactive clones. The diversity of naive T cells seemed greater than that of memory cells, and their alloresponse contribution seemed major. The majority of clones, roughly 75-97% of proliferating CD4+ or CD8+ clones, lacked an assignable naive or memory phenotype.

The assay covered around 9.1 x 10^4 TCR templates per sample. The assay was immunoSEQ multiplex PCR, and TCRdb's table has in-frame clones only and misses some. The sample has 100,000 or so clones, roughly 91% seen once. As concerns this clone: Antigen unknown.

This CDR3 comprises 15 residues. V lost 3 bases and J lost 4, with 16 bases in between. In germline, CDR1 is SGHNT, CDR2 YYREEE (reference sequence). V and J are TRBV5-4 and TRBJ1-2; D is possibly TRBD1 (5 bases). This receptor was taken from a human donor in good health. The specimen sequenced was CD4+ T cells sorted from blood. The CDR3 DNA reads TGTGCCAGCAGCTCCCCCAGGGTGAGGGGCTATGGCTACACCTTC. As protein: CASSSPRVRGYGYTF.